This T cell receptor (beta chain) was sequenced for a study of molecular identifiers for immune sequencing clone quantification. Looking at the study overall: Replicate experiments divided RNA from around 20,000 or 100,000 naive CD8 cells into five parts and sequenced four.

As previously described, bulk TCR libraries were made using listed TCR primers. TCRdb reprocessed the PCR reads via MiXCR and lists one record per CDR3 protein. The sample has tens of thousands of distinct CDR3 sequences, 17% seen once. Germline V gives CDR1 SGHRS, CDR2 YFSETQ. V lost 4 bases to trimming and J lost 2 bases, with 20 bases between them. The CDR3 contains 17 residues. Comment on this clonotype: The target antigen is unknown.

Whole-study results and caveats: Spiked-in Jurkat TCR RNA corresponding to one cell was reported as detectable against 970,000 or so naive cells. Under 1% of molecules in naive cells, but over 98% of effector molecules, belonged to clones above 20 RNA copies.

This sequence was found in a human donor in good health. Some libraries in this study had Jurkat cell RNA spiked in. The sequencing sample was made of naive CD8+ T cells from blood, with Jurkat cell RNA spiked in. Documented subset: FACS-sorted CD8+CD4-CCR7+CD45RA+ naive T cells. The gene calls are TRBV5-1 and TRBJ2-3, with a tentative D call TRBD1 (5 bases). The CDR3 reads CASSGSGPVSYTDTQYF. The CDR3 DNA reads TGCGCCAGCAGCGGTTCAGGGCCAGTCTCCTACACAGATACGCAGTATTTT.